These 2 T cell receptor beta chains were all obtained from the same sample, sequenced in a study of identical twins (dated by TCRdb to between 2015 and 2016). Libraries came from 5' RACE. TCRdb shows the sequencer as Illumina HiSeq 2000. Starting from the raw public reads, TCRdb applied fastp trimming at Q25, assembled clones with MiXCR and retained in-frame beta chains. CDR3 protein sequences are deduplicated, and each keeps its most common genes and DNA. The sample table contains 500,000 to 550,000 distinct CDR3 sequences; only one count was recorded for approximately 22% of them. Under 0.95% of the sample is held by the ten biggest clonotypes. These data were likewise used in another study, on T cells expressing NK-cell markers.

The sample consisted of CD4+ T cells sorted from blood. The receptors originated from a woman younger than 35 in good health.

The chain carries TRBV6-5 and TRBJ2-2; D gene ambiguous. The CDR3 runs 15 residues. V lost 0 bases, J lost 3 bases, and 8 bases lay in between. CDR1 and CDR2 from the germline V gene are MNHEY and SVGAGI. DNA for the CDR3: TGTGCCAGCAGTTACTCTGGCAGCTACACCGGGGAGCTGTTTTTT. Translated, it gives CASSYSGSYTGELFF.

V gene TRBV20-1 combines with J gene TRBJ2-1; TRBD2 might be the D (5 bases). Germline-derived CDR1 and CDR2 are DFQATT and SNEGSKA (reference sequence). The CDR3 runs to 14 residues. V was trimmed by 1 base and J by 0 bases, leaving 7 bases between them. The CDR3 loop reads CSARAGNSYNEQFF. The CDR3 DNA sequence: TGCAGTGCTAGAGCGGGAAACTCCTACAATGAGCAGTTCTTC.